The sequence of this TCR beta chain was determined in a study of T cells in Graves' hyperthyroidism and ophthalmopathy. Per the germline V gene, CDR1 is SEHNR and CDR2 is FQNEAQ (reference sequence). V was clipped by 5 bases and J by 2 bases, with 16 bases between them. The CDR3 extends over 15 amino acids. Regions amplified from RNA transcripts were the TCR beta CDR3 regions. Primed by the HTBI set, a first-round RT-PCR was run on the TCR CDR3. Via MiXCR, TCRdb re-called the multiplex PCR reads, giving one row per CDR3 protein. Among about 96,000 distinct CDR3 sequences listed, around 50% were seen once. The count of this clonotype is one.

The chain uses TRBV7-9 and TRBJ2-7, with D perhaps being TRBD1 or TRBD2 (5 bases each). The sample comprised blood. The receptor was derived from a woman between 40 and 55 years old with Graves' hyperthyroidism. DNA for the CDR3: TGTGCCAGCAGCCCCCTTGGGGGATATGCCTACGAGCAGTACTTC. Translating it yields CASSPLGGYAYEQYF.